The 12 T cell receptor beta chains in this list originate from one sample, sequenced in a study of shared clonotypes between healthy human individuals. The table came from immunoSEQ multiplex PCR; TCRdb's copy has only in-frame clones and leaves some out. The sample lists some 2,000,000 clones, 85% to 95% seen once, with more than 0.1% in the top ten. Sequencing was carried out using naive CD4+ T cells sorted from blood. Subset reported: CD45RA+ positively selected. These TCRs come from a man aged 18 to 30 in good health.

The chain employs TRBV19 and TRBJ2-5, with 8 positions matching TRBD2. Germline V lookup: CDR1 LNHDA, CDR2 SQIVND (reference sequence). The CDR3 totals 14 residues. V gave up 6 bases and J gave up 4 bases; unmatched junction bases: 7. The CDR3 protein is CASSRERGRETQYF. The CDR3, as DNA: TGTGCCAGTAGCCGTGAGCGGGGGAGAGAGACCCAGTACTTC.

In its sample, this clone was seen once. The chain couples TRBV30 to TRBJ2-2; D tentatively reads TRBD1 or TRBD2 (6 bases each). This CDR3 comprises 15 residues. In germline, CDR1 is GTSNPN, CDR2 SVGIG (reference sequence). V lost 2 bases and J lost 4, with 14 bases in between. CDR3 region: CAWSTGTWVTGELFF. In nucleotides, the CDR3 is TGTGCCTGGAGTACAGGGACTTGGGTCACCGGGGAGCTGTTTTTT.

This chain uses TRBV10-3 with TRBJ2-7; 10 bases align to TRBD1. The CDR3 totals 14 residues. With 8 bases clipped from V and 7 bases from J, the junction kept 11 bases outside the gene matches. The germline V gene encodes CDR1 ENHRY and CDR2 SYGVKD. As DNA, the CDR3 is TGTGCCATCGGACAGGGGGAGTTGTATAGGGAGCAGTACTTC. It yields the protein CAIGQGELYREQYF.

CDR3 sequence reads: CASQSKSGRAAEQFF. As DNA, the CDR3 is TGTGCCAGTCAAAGTAAAAGCGGGAGGGCCGCTGAGCAGTTCTTC. The chain employs TRBV19 and TRBJ2-1, with 10 bases identical to TRBD2. The CDR3 covers 15 residues. The J segment lost 9 bases and the V segment lost 8 bases, leaving 13 bases of the junction unmatched. CDR1 and CDR2 from the germline V gene are LNHDA and SQIVND (reference sequence). Variable domain in full (rest from reference TRBV19 and TRBJ2-1): DGGITQSPKYLFRKEGQNVTLSCEQNLNHDAMYWYRQDPGQGLRLIYYSQIVNDFQKGDIAEGYSVSREKKESFPLTVTSAQKNPTAFYLCASQSKSGRAAEQFFGPGTRLTVL.

This clone was observed once. The sample holds other DNA sequences that translate to the same CDR3. The J gene is TRBJ2-5, the V gene TRBV30; 8 bases align to TRBD1. J lost 5 bases, V lost 2 bases, and 4 bases had no gene match. This CDR3 has 13 amino acids. Per germline, CDR1 GTSNPN and CDR2 SVGIG (reference sequence). CDR3 amino acids: CAWSLTGGETQYF. The CDR3 bases are TGTGCCTGGAGTCTAACAGGGGGGGAGACCCAGTACTTC.

With regard to this clone: Additional DNA sequences in this sample encode the identical CDR3. The V and J genes are TRBV7-9 and TRBJ2-3, with no clear D. The CDR3 is made up of 12 amino acids. With 5 bases removed from V and 1 base from J, the gap between germline ends came to 4 bases. Germline V gene data show CDR1 as SEHNR and CDR2 as FQNEAQ (reference sequence). This chain's CDR3 is CASSQGTDTQYF. The CDR3 DNA is TGTGCCAGCAGCCAGGGCACAGATACGCAGTATTTT.

The genes are TRBV18 and TRBJ2-1; 9 bases map to TRBD1. From germline, CDR1 is KGHSH and CDR2 LQKENI. V trimming: 3 bases; J trimming: 1 base; junction bases outside the gene matches: 4. The CDR3 consists of 16 residues. CDR3 region: CASSPLTGGSYNEQFF. The CDR3 DNA reads TGTGCCAGCTCACCGCTGACAGGGGGGTCCTACAATGAGCAGTTCTTC.

The chain employs TRBV7-9 and TRBJ2-1; 9 bases are shared with TRBD2. This CDR3 comprises 15 residues. In germline, CDR1 is SEHNR, CDR2 FQNEAQ (reference sequence). The trim removed 3 bases at V and 8 bases at J, leaving 8 bases unmatched. CDR3 amino acids: CASSFAGGPRDEQFF. CDR3 in DNA: TGTGCCAGCAGCTTCGCGGGAGGGCCTAGAGATGAGCAGTTCTTC.

The V call is TRBV6-1, the J call TRBJ1-4; no definite D call. Germline-derived CDR1 and CDR2 are MNHNS and SASEGT. Between the trimmed V and J ends, which lost 6 bases and 3 bases, there was a span of 11 bases. This CDR3 spans 14 amino acids. CDR3 nucleotide sequence: TGTGCCAGCAGCCCCACAGATTCTAATGAAAAACTGTTTTTT. It yields the protein CASSPTDSNEKLFF.

About this clone: The sample has other DNA sequences that encode this CDR3 too. The chain employs TRBV6-5 and TRBJ2-7; D call uncertain. Between the trimmed V and J ends, which lost 8 bases and 5 bases, there was a span of 10 bases. The CDR3 has 11 amino acids. Germline CDR1 is MNHEY and CDR2 is SVGAGI. The CDR3 sequence: CASSRLDEQYF. The DNA of the CDR3 is TGTGCCAGCTCCCGCCTTGACGAGCAGTACTTC.

The chain has TRBV28 and TRBJ2-1, with 8 bases fitting TRBD1. Germline lookup yields CDR1 MDHEN and CDR2 SYDVKM. This CDR3 has 16 amino acids. Losses at the gene ends were 4 bases for V and 0 bases for J; bases not matched to a gene: 5. CDR3 protein: CASSSPGTGSYNEQFF. DNA of the CDR3: TGTGCCAGCAGTTCACCCGGGACAGGCTCCTACAATGAGCAGTTCTTC.

The CDR3, as DNA: TGCGCCAGCAGCCAAGATGTTTTGGAGGGGGAGACTAACTATGGCTACACCTTC. Translation gives CASSQDVLEGETNYGYTF. This chain uses TRBV4-3 with TRBJ1-2; a weak D match, TRBD1 (6 bases). Trimming removed 0 bases from V and 0 bases from J, with 17 bases in between. The CDR3 has 18 amino acids. Germline V gene data show CDR1 as LGHNA and CDR2 as YSLEER.